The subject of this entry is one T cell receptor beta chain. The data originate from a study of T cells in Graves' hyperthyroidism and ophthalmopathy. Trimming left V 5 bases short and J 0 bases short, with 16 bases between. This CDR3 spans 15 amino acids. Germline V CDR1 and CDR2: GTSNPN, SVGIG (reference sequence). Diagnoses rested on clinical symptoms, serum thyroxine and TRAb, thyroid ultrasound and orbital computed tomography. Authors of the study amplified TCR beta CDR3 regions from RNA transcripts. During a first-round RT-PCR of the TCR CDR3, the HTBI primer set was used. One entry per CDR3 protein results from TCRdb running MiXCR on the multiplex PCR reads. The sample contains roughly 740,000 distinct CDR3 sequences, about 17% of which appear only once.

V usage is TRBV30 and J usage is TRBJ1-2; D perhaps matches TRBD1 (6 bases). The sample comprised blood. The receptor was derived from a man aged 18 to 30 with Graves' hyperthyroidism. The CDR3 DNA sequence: TGTGCCTGGGTGGGACATAGGAAAGCTAACTATGGCTACACCTTC. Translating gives CAWVGHRKANYGYTF.